In its sample, the clone carrying this T cell receptor (beta chain) was seen a few times. This record belongs to a study of CD8+CD57+ T cells in acquired aplastic anemia. Between the trimmed V and J ends, which lost 1 base and 5 bases, there was a span of 8 bases. Germline V CDR1 and CDR2: SGHTA, FQGTGA. This CDR3 comprises 13 residues. Investigators profiled TCR beta VDJ and CDR3 from genomic DNA template. TCRdb fed the reads into MiXCR, producing one record per CDR3 protein. The repertoire has about 210,000 distinct CDR3 sequences, roughly 55% of them found once; the top ten carry 29%. The chain joins TRBV7-3 to TRBJ2-5, with D perhaps TRBD2 (5 bases). Sequenced sample: sorted CD4+, CD8+, or CD8+CD57+ T cells (not recorded which) from PBMCs. This TCR was sampled from a human donor in good health. The CDR3 protein is CASSLIGGETQYF. For the CDR3, the DNA is TGTGCCAGCAGCTTAATTGGAGGCGAGACCCAGTACTTC. Full variable domain (outside the CDR3, taken from reference TRBV7-3 and TRBJ2-5): GAGVSQTPSNKVTEKGKYVELRCDPISGHTALYWYRQSLGQGPEFLIYFQGTGAADDSGLPNDRFFAVRPEGSVSTLKIQRTERGDSAVYLCASSLIGGETQYFGPGTRLLVL.